Listed below are T cell receptor beta chains from one sample, sequenced in a study of a mutant IDH1 vaccine in newly diagnosed glioma. For these receptors, no antigen is known. Some clones are missing from TCRdb's copy, which holds only in-frame ones; the method was immunoSEQ multiplex PCR. This table has about 68,000 clones, less than 90% appearing once. The material was PBMCs, obtained from a glioma patient whose treatment included an IDH1 peptide vaccine. All receptors come from a man between 18 and 29 years old with glioma. Both conserved end residues are part of each CDR3. D genes are given only for firm matches. Clone sizes are given selectively: once, few, many, or a class where the clone is expanded.

d_call	v_call	clone_size	j_call	cdr3_aa	cdr3_nt
-	TRBV10-3	-	TRBJ2-7	CAISELRGQSGGEQYF	TGTGCCATCAGTGAGTTGCGAGGACAGAGTGGGGGTGAGCAGTACTTC
-	TRBV7-2	-	TRBJ1-2	CASSLISGYGYTF	TGTGCCAGCAGCTTAATCAGCGGCTATGGCTACACCTTC
-	TRBV19	-	TRBJ2-2	CASSIDWTNTGELFF	TGTGCCAGTAGTATCGATTGGACGAACACCGGGGAGCTGTTTTTT
TRBD1	TRBV4-3	-	TRBJ1-3	CASSQDNGQGNTIYF	TGCGCCAGCAGCCAAGATAACGGACAGGGGAACACCATATATTTT
-	TRBV5-1	-	TRBJ2-7	CASTLTGGGYEQYF	TGCGCCAGCACCCTGACAGGAGGAGGCTACGAGCAGTACTTC
TRBD2	TRBV4-3	-	TRBJ2-2	CASSSSGGNTGELFF	TGCGCCAGCAGTTCGAGCGGGGGAAACACCGGGGAGCTGTTTTTT
TRBD1	TRBV7-2	-	TRBJ1-1	CASSREGASTEAFF	TGTGCCAGCAGCCGGGAGGGGGCCAGCACTGAAGCTTTCTTT
-	TRBV30	-	TRBJ1-5	CAWSRARGRAMNQPQHF	TGTGCCTGGAGTAGAGCCCGGGGCAGGGCAATGAATCAGCCCCAGCATTTT
TRBD2	TRBV7-9	-	TRBJ2-2	CASSSSGGIGELFF	TGTGCCAGCAGCTCTAGCGGGGGTATCGGGGAGCTGTTTTTT
TRBD1	TRBV27	-	TRBJ2-2	CASSLTGTTGELFF	TGTGCCAGCAGTTTGACAGGGACCACCGGGGAGCTGTTTTTT
-	TRBV15	-	TRBJ2-2	CATSRLPGELFF	TGTGCCACCAGCAGACTCCCCGGGGAGCTGTTTTTT
-	TRBV10-3	few	TRBJ1-1	CAISDTGRRNTEAFF	TGTGCCATCAGTGACACGGGGCGGCGTAACACTGAAGCTTTCTTT
-	TRBV7-7	once	TRBJ2-1	CASSLSGAREQFF	TGTGCTAGCAGCTTAAGCGGCGCGAGAGAGCAGTTCTTC
TRBD1	TRBV5-1	-	TRBJ1-4	CASSLDGTGEFTNEKLFF	TGCGCCAGCAGCTTGGATGGGACAGGGGAATTTACTAATGAAAAACTGTTTTTT
-	TRBV30	-	TRBJ2-2	CAGMDIQNTGELFF	TGTGCCGGGATGGACATCCAAAACACCGGGGAGCTGTTTTTT
-	TRBV6-6	once	TRBJ1-1	CASSYYSSTEAFF	TGTGCCAGCAGTTACTATTCGAGCACTGAAGCTTTCTTT
TRBD1	TRBV5-4	-	TRBJ1-2	CASGQGNSKLYGYTF	TGTGCCAGTGGACAGGGGAATTCCAAGCTCTATGGCTACACCTTC
TRBD2	TRBV7-2	-	TRBJ2-7	CASQAGRRASSYEQYF	TGTGCCAGCCAAGCGGGGAGACGCGCAAGCTCCTACGAGCAGTACTTC
-	TRBV6-1	-	TRBJ1-1	CASNRGAEAFF	TGTGCCAGCAACCGAGGGGCTGAAGCTTTCTTT
TRBD1	TRBV9	-	TRBJ2-1	CASSGDRGGLSSYNEQFF	TGTGCCAGCAGTGGGGACAGGGGGGGTCTAAGCTCCTACAATGAGCAGTTCTTC
TRBD1	TRBV5-1	-	TRBJ1-1	CASSPGQGATRGTEAFF	TGCGCCAGCAGCCCAGGACAGGGGGCTACGAGGGGCACTGAAGCTTTCTTT
-	TRBV2	-	TRBJ1-2	CASRDSRRYTF	TGTGCCAGCAGAGACTCGCGGCGCTACACCTTC
-	TRBV6-5	once	TRBJ1-2	CASSLDRFRGYTF	TGTGCCAGCAGTCTCGACAGGTTTCGAGGCTACACCTTC
-	TRBV5-1	-	TRBJ1-4	CASSLARGRSNEKLFF	TGCGCCAGCAGCTTGGCTCGGGGGCGGTCTAATGAAAAACTGTTTTTT
-	TRBV7-2	once	TRBJ2-3	CASSPRYGFWESGTDTQYF	TGTGCCAGCAGCCCCCGCTATGGATTTTGGGAAAGTGGCACAGATACGCAGTATTTT
TRBD1	TRBV5-4	-	TRBJ1-2	CASSFNVVLEDRVKYGYTF	TGTGCCAGCAGCTTTAATGTCGTACTTGAAGACAGGGTAAAGTATGGCTACACCTTC
TRBD2	TRBV6-5	-	TRBJ2-7	CASRELAGYPYEQYF	TGTGCCAGCAGAGAACTAGCGGGATATCCCTACGAGCAGTACTTC
-	TRBV7-9	-	TRBJ1-1	CASSLGGGAEAFF	TGTGCCAGCAGCTTAGGAGGGGGGGCTGAAGCTTTCTTT
-	TRBV18	-	TRBJ2-5	CASSLYSGETQYF	TGTGCCAGCTCCCTATACTCCGGGGAGACCCAGTACTTC
TRBD2	TRBV5-1	once	TRBJ2-1	CASSLAGTSGPRYNEQFF	TGCGCCAGCAGCTTGGCCGGGACTAGCGGTCCCCGCTACAATGAGCAGTTCTTC
TRBD1	TRBV5-6	-	TRBJ2-3	CASSLEGAFTDTQYF	TGTGCCAGCAGCTTAGAGGGGGCCTTCACAGATACGCAGTATTTT
TRBD1	TRBV7-8	-	TRBJ1-2	CASSSLDRVNYGYTF	TGTGCCAGCAGCTCCTTAGACAGGGTTAACTATGGCTACACCTTC
TRBD1	TRBV28	-	TRBJ1-2	CASSGQGDYGYTF	TGTGCCAGCAGTGGACAGGGGGACTATGGCTACACCTTC
TRBD2	TRBV28	-	TRBJ2-7	CASSLRTSGRYEQYF	TGTGCCAGCAGTCTCCGGACTAGCGGGAGGTACGAGCAGTACTTC
-	TRBV30	-	TRBJ1-1	CAWSPGQTTEAFF	TGTGCCTGGAGTCCGGGGCAGACTACTGAAGCTTTCTTT
-	TRBV7-2	-	TRBJ2-7	CASSLAFTWGGAGYEQYF	TGTGCCAGCAGCTTAGCATTCACCTGGGGGGGGGCCGGCTACGAGCAGTACTTC
-	TRBV5-5	-	TRBJ1-2	CASSLWQGYGYTF	TGTGCCAGCAGCTTGTGGCAGGGTTATGGCTACACCTTC
-	TRBV30	-	TRBJ1-2	CAWRLLAGVEGYTF	TGTGCCTGGAGACTTTTGGCGGGAGTAGAGGGCTACACCTTC
-	TRBV5-6	-	TRBJ1-2	CASSLVGVGSYGYTF	TGTGCCAGCAGCTTGGTGGGGGTAGGATCCTATGGCTACACCTTC
TRBD1	TRBV6-1	-	TRBJ1-3	CASSPRGQGNTIYF	TGTGCCAGCAGCCCCAGGGGACAGGGAAACACCATATATTTT